This T cell receptor beta chain was recovered during a study of blood T cell repertoires in COVID-19. Overall study context: Acute and convalescent COVID-19 samples came from the United States, Italy and Spain.

Looked up from germline, CDR1 is LGHNA and CDR2 is YSLEER. This CDR3 is 16 amino acids long. Trimming pared 2 bases from V and 2 bases from J, leaving 13 bases between. TCRdb's copy holds only in-frame clones and misses some; the assay was immunoSEQ multiplex PCR. The sample shows fewer than 200,000 clones, roughly 84% of them seen only once. This TCR was recovered from an elderly woman with active or convalescent COVID-19. The gene calls are TRBV4-3 and TRBJ2-1; D perhaps matches TRBD1 (6 bases). Sequenced material: peripheral blood. The chain's CDR3 is CASSQTTGLPYNEQFF. CDR3 DNA: TGCGCCAGCAGCCAAACTACAGGGTTACCCTACAATGAGCAGTTCTTC.